Reported below is one TCR beta chain. Profiling relied on immunoSEQ multiplex PCR, and the TCRdb table lists in-frame clones only, not all of them. The data hold about 250,000 clones, with around 89% observed a single time. The sample belongs to a study of blood T cell repertoires in COVID-19. Sequenced input: PBMCs or T cells enriched from blood (not recorded which). The clonotype originates from a woman in her 50s who had recovered from COVID-19.

The CDR3 is CASSSWRKDSYEQYF. In nucleotides, the CDR3 is TGCGCCAGCAGCTCCTGGCGGAAGGACTCCTACGAGCAGTACTTC. The rearrangement links TRBV5-1 to TRBJ2-7; D gene unclear. Looked up from germline, CDR1 is SGHRS and CDR2 is YFSETQ. CDR3 length: 15 amino acids. V was shortened by 3 bases and J by 0 bases, with 13 bases between the two germline ends.